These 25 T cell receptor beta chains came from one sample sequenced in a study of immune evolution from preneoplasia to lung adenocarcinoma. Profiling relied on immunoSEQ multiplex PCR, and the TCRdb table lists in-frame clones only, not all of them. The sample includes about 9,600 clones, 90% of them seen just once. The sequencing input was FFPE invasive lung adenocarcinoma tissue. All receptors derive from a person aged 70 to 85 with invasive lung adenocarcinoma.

CDR3 residues: CASTPTGTGGRKAFF. The CDR3 bases are TGTGCCAGCACCCCGACCGGGACAGGAGGAAGAAAAGCTTTCTTT. The genes are TRBV28 and TRBJ1-1; 8 bases align to TRBD1. The V gene end was trimmed by 7 bases and the J gene end by 9 bases; junction bases not matched to a gene: 16. Germline V gene sequence: CDR1 MDHEN, CDR2 SYDVKM. The CDR3 consists of 15 residues.

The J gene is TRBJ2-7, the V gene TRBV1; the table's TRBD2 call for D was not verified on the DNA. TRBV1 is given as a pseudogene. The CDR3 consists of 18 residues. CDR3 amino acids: CTSSGETSRGGRAHEQYF. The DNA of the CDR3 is TGCACCAGCAGCGGGGAGACTAGTCGGGGTGGGAGGGCCCACGAGCAGTACTTC.

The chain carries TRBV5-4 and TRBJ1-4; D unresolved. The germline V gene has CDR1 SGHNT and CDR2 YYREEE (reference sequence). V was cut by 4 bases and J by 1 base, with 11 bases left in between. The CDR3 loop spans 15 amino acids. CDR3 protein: CASSHGGGTNEKLFF. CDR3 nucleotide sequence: TGTGCCAGCAGCCACGGCGGAGGAACTAATGAAAAACTGTTTTTT.

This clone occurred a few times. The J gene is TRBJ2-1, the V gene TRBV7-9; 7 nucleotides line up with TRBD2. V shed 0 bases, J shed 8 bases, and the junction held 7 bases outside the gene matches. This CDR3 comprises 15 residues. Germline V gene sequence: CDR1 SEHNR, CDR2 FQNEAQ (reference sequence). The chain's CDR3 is CASSLAGTMNDEQFF. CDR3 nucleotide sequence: TGTGCCAGCAGCTTAGCCGGGACTATGAATGATGAGCAGTTCTTC.

The CDR3 coding sequence is TGTGCCAGCAGTTCTCAAACCTCGGGAGGAAACACCATATATTTT. This sequence encodes CASSSQTSGGNTIYF. The J gene is TRBJ1-3, the V gene TRBV28; D ambiguous. CDR1 and CDR2 from the germline V gene are MDHEN and SYDVKM. V dropped 4 bases and J dropped 4 bases, with 14 bases sitting between them. This CDR3 has 15 amino acids.

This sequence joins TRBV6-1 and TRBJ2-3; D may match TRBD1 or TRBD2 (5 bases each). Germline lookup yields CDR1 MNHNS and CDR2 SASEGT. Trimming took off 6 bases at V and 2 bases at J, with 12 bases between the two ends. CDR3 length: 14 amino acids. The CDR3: CASRFEGPTDTQYF. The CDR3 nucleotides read TGTGCCAGCAGATTTGAGGGGCCCACAGATACGCAGTATTTT.

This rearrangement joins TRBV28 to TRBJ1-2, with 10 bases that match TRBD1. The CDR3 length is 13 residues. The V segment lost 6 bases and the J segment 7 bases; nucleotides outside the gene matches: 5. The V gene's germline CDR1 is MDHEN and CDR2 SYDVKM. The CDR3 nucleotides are TGTGCCAGCAGGGGGACAGGGGCTCTTGGCTACACCTTC. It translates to CASRGTGALGYTF.

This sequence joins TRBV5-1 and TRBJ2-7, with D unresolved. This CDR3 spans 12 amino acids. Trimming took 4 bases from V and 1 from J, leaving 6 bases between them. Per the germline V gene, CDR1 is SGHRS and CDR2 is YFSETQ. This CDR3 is CASSDTSYEQYF. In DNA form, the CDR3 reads TGCGCCAGCAGCGACACATCCTACGAGCAGTACTTC. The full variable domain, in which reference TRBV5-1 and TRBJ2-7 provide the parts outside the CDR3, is KAGVTQTPRYLIKTRGQQVTLSCSPISGHRSVSWYQQTPGQGLQFLFEYFSETQRNKGNFPGRFSGRQFSNSRSEMNVSTLELGDSALYLCASSDTSYEQYFGPGTRLTVT.

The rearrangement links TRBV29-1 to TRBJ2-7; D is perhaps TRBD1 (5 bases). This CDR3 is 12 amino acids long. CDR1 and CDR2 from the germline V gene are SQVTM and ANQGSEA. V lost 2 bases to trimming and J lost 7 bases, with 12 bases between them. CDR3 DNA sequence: TGCAGCGTTGAACCAGGGCCCGAGGAGCAGTACTTC. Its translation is CSVEPGPEEQYF.

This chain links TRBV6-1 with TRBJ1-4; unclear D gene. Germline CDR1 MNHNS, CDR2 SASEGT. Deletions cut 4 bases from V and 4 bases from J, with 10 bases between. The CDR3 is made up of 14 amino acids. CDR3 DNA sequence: TGTGCCAGCAGTGCTGGGTCTAATAATGAAAAACTGTTTTTT. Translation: CASSAGSNNEKLFF.

The CDR3 loop reads CASSSTSSRGTEAFF. CDR3 sequence (DNA): TGTGCCAGCAGTTCAACCTCCTCCCGGGGCACTGAAGCTTTCTTT. This chain connects TRBV28 to TRBJ1-1; D unresolved. V lost 4 bases, J lost 4 bases, and 16 bases lay in between. The CDR3 is 15 amino acids. Germline V gene sequence: CDR1 MDHEN, CDR2 SYDVKM. The whole variable domain, remainder taken from reference TRBV28 and TRBJ1-1, is DVKVTQSSRYLVKRTGEKVFLECVQDMDHENMFWYRQDPGLGLRLIYFSYDVKMKEKGDIPEGYSVSREKKERFSLILESASTNQTSMYLCASSSTSSRGTEAFFGQGTRLTVV.

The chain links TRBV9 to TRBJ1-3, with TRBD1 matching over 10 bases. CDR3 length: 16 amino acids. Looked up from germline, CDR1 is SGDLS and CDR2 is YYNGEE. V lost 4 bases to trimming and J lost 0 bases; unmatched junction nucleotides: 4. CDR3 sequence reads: CASSSRDRGSGNTIYF. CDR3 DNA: TGTGCCAGCAGCTCACGGGACAGGGGCTCTGGAAACACCATATATTTT.

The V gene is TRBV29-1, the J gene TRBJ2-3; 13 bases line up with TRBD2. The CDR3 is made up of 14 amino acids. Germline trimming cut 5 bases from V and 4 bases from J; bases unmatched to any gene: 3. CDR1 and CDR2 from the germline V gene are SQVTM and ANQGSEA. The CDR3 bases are TGCAGCGTTATCGGGACTAGCGGGGCAGATACGCAGTATTTT. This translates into CSVIGTSGADTQYF.

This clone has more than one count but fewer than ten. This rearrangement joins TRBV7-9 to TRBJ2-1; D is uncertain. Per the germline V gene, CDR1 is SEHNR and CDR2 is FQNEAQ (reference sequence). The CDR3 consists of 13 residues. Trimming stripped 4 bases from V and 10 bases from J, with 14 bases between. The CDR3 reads CASSSRVGSEQFF. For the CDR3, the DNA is TGTGCCAGCAGCTCCCGGGTAGGAAGCGAGCAGTTCTTC.

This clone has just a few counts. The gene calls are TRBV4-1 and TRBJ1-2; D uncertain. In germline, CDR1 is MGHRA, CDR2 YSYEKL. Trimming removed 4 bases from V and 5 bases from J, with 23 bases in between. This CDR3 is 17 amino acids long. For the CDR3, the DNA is TGCGCCAGCAGCCCCCAAATCGCCATGGGCGGGATTTATGGCTACACCTTC. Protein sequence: CASSPQIAMGGIYGYTF.

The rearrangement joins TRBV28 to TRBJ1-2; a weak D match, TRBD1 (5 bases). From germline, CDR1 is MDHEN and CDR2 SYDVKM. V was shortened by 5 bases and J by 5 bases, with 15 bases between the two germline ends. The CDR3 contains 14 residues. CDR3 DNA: TGTGCCAGCAGTACTTACGGGGGATTTTATGGCTACACCTTC. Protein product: CASSTYGGFYGYTF.

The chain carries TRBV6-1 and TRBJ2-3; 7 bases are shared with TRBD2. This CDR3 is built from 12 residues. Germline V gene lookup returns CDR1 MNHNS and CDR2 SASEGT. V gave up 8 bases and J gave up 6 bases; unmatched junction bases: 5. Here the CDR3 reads CASVAGADTQYF. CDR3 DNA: TGTGCCAGCGTGGCGGGAGCTGATACGCAGTATTTT.

In nucleotides, the CDR3 is TGCGCCAGCAGCCCCCGGGGGCGGCAGAACACTGAAGCTTTCTTT. The encoded protein is CASSPRGRQNTEAFF. This chain joins TRBV5-1 and TRBJ1-1; perhaps TRBD1 as D (6 bases). Germline V gives CDR1 SGHRS, CDR2 YFSETQ. The CDR3 contains 15 residues. V was trimmed by 4 bases and J by 1 base, leaving 14 bases between them.

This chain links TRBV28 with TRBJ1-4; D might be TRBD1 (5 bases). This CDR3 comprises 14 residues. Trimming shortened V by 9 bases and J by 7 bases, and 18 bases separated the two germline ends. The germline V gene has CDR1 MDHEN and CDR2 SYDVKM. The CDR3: CASFPSGEGEKLFF. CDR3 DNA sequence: TGTGCCAGTTTCCCCTCGGGGGAAGGTGAAAAACTGTTTTTT. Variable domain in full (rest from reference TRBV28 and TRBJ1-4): DVKVTQSSRYLVKRTGEKVFLECVQDMDHENMFWYRQDPGLGLRLIYFSYDVKMKEKGDIPEGYSVSREKKERFSLILESASTNQTSMYLCASFPSGEGEKLFFGSGTQLSVL.

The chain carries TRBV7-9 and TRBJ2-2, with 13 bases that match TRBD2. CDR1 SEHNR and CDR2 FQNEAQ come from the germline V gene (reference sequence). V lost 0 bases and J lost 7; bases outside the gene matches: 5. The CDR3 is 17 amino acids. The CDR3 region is CASSLAGLAGRDGELFF. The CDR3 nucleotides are TGTGCCAGCAGCTTAGCGGGACTAGCGGGGAGAGACGGGGAGCTGTTTTTT.

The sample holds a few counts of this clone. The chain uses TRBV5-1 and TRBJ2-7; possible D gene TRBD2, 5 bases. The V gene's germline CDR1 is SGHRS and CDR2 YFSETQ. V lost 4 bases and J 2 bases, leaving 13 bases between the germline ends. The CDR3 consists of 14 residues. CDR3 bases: TGCGCCAGCAGCCTTGACCTAGCCCCCTACGAGCAGTACTTC. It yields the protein CASSLDLAPYEQYF.

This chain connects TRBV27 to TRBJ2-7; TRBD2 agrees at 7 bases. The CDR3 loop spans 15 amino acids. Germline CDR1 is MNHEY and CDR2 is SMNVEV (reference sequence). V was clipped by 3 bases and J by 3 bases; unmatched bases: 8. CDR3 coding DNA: TGTGCCAGCAGTTTGAGTCTAGCGGTAATCTACGAGCAGTACTTC. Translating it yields CASSLSLAVIYEQYF.

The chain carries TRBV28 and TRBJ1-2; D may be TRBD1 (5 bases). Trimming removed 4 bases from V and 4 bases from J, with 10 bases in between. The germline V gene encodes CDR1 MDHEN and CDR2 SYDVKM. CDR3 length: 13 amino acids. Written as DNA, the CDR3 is TGTGCCAGCAGTTACAGGAGTGCCTATGGCTACACCTTC. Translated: CASSYRSAYGYTF.

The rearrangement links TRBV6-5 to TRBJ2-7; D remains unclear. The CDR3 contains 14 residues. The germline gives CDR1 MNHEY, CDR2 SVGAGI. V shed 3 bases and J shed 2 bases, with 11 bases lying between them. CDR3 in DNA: TGTGCCAGCAGTTATCGCAGTAACGCCTACGAGCAGTACTTC. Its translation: CASSYRSNAYEQYF.

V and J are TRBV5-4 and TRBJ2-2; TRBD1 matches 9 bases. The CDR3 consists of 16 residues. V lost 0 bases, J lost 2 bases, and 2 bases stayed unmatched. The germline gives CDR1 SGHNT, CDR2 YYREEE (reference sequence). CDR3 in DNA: TGTGCCAGCAGCTTGGGACAGGGGGTAAACACCGGGGAGCTGTTTTTT. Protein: CASSLGQGVNTGELFF.